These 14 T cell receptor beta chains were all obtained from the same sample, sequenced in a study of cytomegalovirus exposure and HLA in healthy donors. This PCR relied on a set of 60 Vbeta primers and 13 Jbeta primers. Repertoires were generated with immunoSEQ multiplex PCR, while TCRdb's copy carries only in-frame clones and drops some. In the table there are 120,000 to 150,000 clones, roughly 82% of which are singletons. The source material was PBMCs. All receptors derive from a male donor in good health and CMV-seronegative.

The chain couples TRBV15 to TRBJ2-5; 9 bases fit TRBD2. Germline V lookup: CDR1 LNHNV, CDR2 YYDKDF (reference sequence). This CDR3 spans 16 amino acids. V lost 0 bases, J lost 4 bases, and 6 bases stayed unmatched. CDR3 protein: CATSRDGGGASETQYF. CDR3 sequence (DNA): TGTGCCACCAGCAGAGACGGCGGGGGGGCGTCAGAGACCCAGTACTTC.

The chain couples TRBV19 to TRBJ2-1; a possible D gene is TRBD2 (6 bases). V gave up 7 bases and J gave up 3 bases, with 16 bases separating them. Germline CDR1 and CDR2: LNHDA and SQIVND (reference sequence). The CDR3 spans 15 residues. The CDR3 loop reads CASTPFGSSYNEQFF. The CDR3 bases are TGTGCCAGTACCCCTTTCGGGAGTAGCTACAATGAGCAGTTCTTC.

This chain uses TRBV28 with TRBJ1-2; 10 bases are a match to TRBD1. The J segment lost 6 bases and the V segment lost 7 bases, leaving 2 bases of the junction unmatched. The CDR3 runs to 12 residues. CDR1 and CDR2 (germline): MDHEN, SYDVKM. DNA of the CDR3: TGTGCCAGCAACGACAGGGGGCATGGCTACACCTTC. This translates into CASNDRGHGYTF.

The CDR3 DNA is TGTGCCTGGAGTGTAGAAATGGGGAGGGACGAGCAGTTCTTC. Its protein is CAWSVEMGRDEQFF. The rearrangement links TRBV30 to TRBJ2-1; 7 nucleotides align to TRBD2. The length of the CDR3 is 14 residues. Germline assignment: CDR1 GTSNPN and CDR2 SVGIG (reference sequence). V trimming: 0 bases; J trimming: 10 bases; junction bases outside the gene matches: 9.

The CDR3 is CASSSLHGEGYTF. CDR3 coding DNA: TGCGCCAGCAGCAGTCTGCATGGGGAGGGCTACACCTTC. The chain recombines TRBV5-1 with TRBJ1-2; D is ambiguous. The CDR3 is 13 residues long. The germline V gene has CDR1 SGHRS and CDR2 YFSETQ. Deletions cut 4 bases from V and 8 bases from J, with 15 bases between.

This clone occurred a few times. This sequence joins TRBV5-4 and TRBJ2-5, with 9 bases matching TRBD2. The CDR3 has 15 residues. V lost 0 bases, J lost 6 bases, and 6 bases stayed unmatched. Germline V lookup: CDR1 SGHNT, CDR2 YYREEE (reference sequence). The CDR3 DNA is TGTGCCAGCAGCTTGGCCACTAGCGGGTTGCAGACCCAGTACTTC. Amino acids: CASSLATSGLQTQYF.

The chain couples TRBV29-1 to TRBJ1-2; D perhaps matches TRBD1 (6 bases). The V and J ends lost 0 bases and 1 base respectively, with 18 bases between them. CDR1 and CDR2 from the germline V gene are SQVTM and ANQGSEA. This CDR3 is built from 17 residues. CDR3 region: CSVEENGRGIFNYGYTF. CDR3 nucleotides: TGCAGCGTTGAAGAGAATGGCAGGGGTATCTTTAACTATGGCTACACCTTC.

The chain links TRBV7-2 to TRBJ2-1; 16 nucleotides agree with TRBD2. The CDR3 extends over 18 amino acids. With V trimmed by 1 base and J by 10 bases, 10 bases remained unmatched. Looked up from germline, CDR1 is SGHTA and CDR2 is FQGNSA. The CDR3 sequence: CASSLGGFGTSGGAEQFF. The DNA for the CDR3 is TGTGCCAGCAGCTTAGGCGGGTTTGGGACTAGCGGGGGGGCGGAGCAGTTCTTC.

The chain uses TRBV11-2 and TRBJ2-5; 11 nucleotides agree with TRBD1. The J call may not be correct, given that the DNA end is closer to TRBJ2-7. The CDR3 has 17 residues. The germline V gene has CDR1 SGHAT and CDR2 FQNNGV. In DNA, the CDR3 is TGTGCCAGCAGCTTAGCCCTGGACAGGGGGCCATCCTACGAGCAGTACTTC. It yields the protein CASSLALDRGPSYEQYF.

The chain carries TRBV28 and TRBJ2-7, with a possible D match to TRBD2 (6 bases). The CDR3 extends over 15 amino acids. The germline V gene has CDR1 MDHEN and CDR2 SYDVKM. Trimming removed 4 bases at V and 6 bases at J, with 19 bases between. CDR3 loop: CASSSPSGLPVEQYF. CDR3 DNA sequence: TGTGCCAGCAGTTCTCCCTCGGGACTGCCTGTCGAGCAGTACTTC.

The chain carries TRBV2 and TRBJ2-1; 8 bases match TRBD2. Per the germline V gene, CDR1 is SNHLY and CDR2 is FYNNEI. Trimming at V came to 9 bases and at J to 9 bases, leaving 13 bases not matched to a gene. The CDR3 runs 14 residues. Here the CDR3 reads CASKTQGLAGEQFF. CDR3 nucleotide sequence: TGTGCCAGTAAGACCCAAGGACTAGCTGGTGAGCAGTTCTTC.

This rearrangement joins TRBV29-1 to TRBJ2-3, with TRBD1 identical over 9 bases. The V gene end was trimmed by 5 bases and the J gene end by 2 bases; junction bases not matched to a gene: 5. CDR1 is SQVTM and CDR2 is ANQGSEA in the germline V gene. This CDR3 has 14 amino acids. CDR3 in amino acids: CSVIGTGTTDTQYF. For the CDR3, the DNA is TGCAGCGTTATAGGGACAGGGACCACAGATACGCAGTATTTT.

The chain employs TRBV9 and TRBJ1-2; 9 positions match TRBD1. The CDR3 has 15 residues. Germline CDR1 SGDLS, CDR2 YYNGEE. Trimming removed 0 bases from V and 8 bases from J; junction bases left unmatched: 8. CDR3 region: CASSVEMGQGTGYTF. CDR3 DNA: TGTGCCAGCAGCGTAGAGATGGGACAGGGTACGGGCTACACCTTC.

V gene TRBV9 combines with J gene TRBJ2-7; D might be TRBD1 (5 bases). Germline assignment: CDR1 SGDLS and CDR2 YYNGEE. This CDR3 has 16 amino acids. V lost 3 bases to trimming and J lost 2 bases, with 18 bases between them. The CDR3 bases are TGTGCCAGCAGCGATCAACCCTATGCAGGGACCTACGAGCAGTACTTC. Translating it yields CASSDQPYAGTYEQYF.